One sample yielded the 17 T cell receptor beta chains listed below, sequenced in a study of shared clonotypes between healthy human individuals. This table comes from immunoSEQ multiplex PCR, and its TCRdb copy is limited to in-frame clones, with some not included. The table includes 1,500,000 or so clones, roughly 96% detected once. The sequenced material came from naive CD4+ T cells sorted from blood. This sample's subset: CD45RA+ positively selected. The receptors shown here come from a young man in good health.

This chain connects TRBV28 to TRBJ2-5; D perhaps matches TRBD2 (7 bases). The germline CDR1 and CDR2 sequences are MDHEN and SYDVKM. The CDR3 has 17 residues. Trimming removed 2 bases at V and 4 bases at J, with 20 bases between. The CDR3 DNA is TGTGCCAGCAGTTTACCCACCCCAGGGGCGGGAGTAGAGACCCAGTACTTC. This gives the protein CASSLPTPGAGVETQYF.

The chain combines TRBV6-4 with TRBJ1-5, with 10 bases lining up with TRBD1. The CDR3 consists of 17 residues. CDR1 is MRHNA, CDR2 SNTAGT, per germline. J gave up 0 bases and V 10 bases, and 12 bases lay outside the gene matches. CDR3 amino acids: CATSGGTGVRSNQPQHF. The CDR3 DNA reads TGTGCCACCTCTGGGGGGACAGGGGTCCGTAGCAATCAGCCCCAGCATTTT.

This chain joins TRBV5-4 and TRBJ1-2; D perhaps matches TRBD1 (6 bases). This CDR3 comprises 13 residues. Germline CDR1 reads SGHNT; CDR2 reads YYREEE (reference sequence). The V and J ends lost 3 bases and 6 bases respectively, with 12 bases between them. CDR3 coding DNA: TGTGCCAGCAGCTCCCCAGGGGTAGATGGCTACACCTTC. Amino acid sequence: CASSSPGVDGYTF.

A few counts support this clone. The identical CDR3 is also encoded by other nucleotide sequences in the sample. This chain connects TRBV5-1 to TRBJ2-2; unclear D gene. The CDR3 runs to 14 residues. Germline loops: CDR1 SGHRS, CDR2 YFSETQ. Trimming took 0 bases from V and 0 from J, leaving 3 bases between them. Here the CDR3 reads CASSLAPNTGELFF. For the CDR3, the DNA is TGCGCCAGCAGCTTGGCCCCGAACACCGGGGAGCTGTTTTTT.

The V and J genes are TRBV5-1 and TRBJ2-1; D remains unclear. The CDR3 runs to 13 residues. Germline CDR1 SGHRS, CDR2 YFSETQ. V lost 0 bases, J lost 9 bases, and 10 bases lay in between. CDR3 DNA sequence: TGCGCCAGCAGCTTGGATTCGGTAGGTGAGCAGTTCTTC. Translating gives CASSLDSVGEQFF.

The chain recombines TRBV9 with TRBJ2-7; TRBD2 agrees at 8 bases. The CDR3 totals 15 residues. V gave up 0 bases and J gave up 4 bases; unmatched junction bases: 6. Germline values: CDR1 SGDLS, CDR2 YYNGEE. CDR3 region: CASSVAGRAQYEQYF. The CDR3 nucleotides are TGTGCCAGCAGCGTAGCCGGGAGGGCACAATACGAGCAGTACTTC.

Here the CDR3 DNA reads TGTGCCAGCAGCTTAGTTGGACAGGCTAACTATGGCTACACCTTC. This encodes CASSLVGQANYGYTF. The chain has TRBV7-2 and TRBJ1-2; 7 bases fit TRBD1. V was pared by 1 base and J by 0 bases, with 2 bases of the junction left unmatched. The CDR3 extends over 15 amino acids. Germline loops: CDR1 SGHTA, CDR2 FQGNSA.

The chain recombines TRBV6-1 with TRBJ2-5, with 8 bases identical to TRBD2. J gave up 2 bases and V 4 bases, and 9 bases lay outside the gene matches. Germline lookup yields CDR1 MNHNS and CDR2 SASEGT. The CDR3 consists of 16 residues. Written as DNA, the CDR3 is TGTGCCAGCAGTGTAAAAACTAGCGGACCACAAGAGACCCAGTACTTC. This codes for CASSVKTSGPQETQYF.

The CDR3 DNA reads TGTGCCAGCAGAAGACAGGGGACCCTGAACACTGAAGCTTTCTTT. Its protein is CASRRQGTLNTEAFF. The chain couples TRBV6-1 to TRBJ1-1, with 8 bases aligning to TRBD1. CDR3 length: 15 amino acids. Germline loops: CDR1 MNHNS, CDR2 SASEGT. J lost 0 bases, V lost 6 bases, and 6 bases had no gene match.

This chain joins TRBV30 and TRBJ1-4, with unresolved D. The CDR3 contains 15 residues. In germline, CDR1 is GTSNPN, CDR2 SVGIG (reference sequence). V dropped 3 bases and J dropped 4 bases, with 15 bases sitting between them. CDR3 region: CAWRNPIGSNEKLFF. CDR3 in DNA: TGTGCCTGGAGGAACCCCATCGGGAGTAATGAAAAACTGTTTTTT.

The chain couples TRBV30 to TRBJ1-2; D unresolved. The CDR3 totals 14 residues. V lost 3 bases, J lost 6 bases, and 17 bases lay in between. The germline CDR1 and CDR2 sequences are GTSNPN and SVGIG (reference sequence). CDR3 sequence reads: CAWSPWTASDGYTF. The DNA for the CDR3 is TGTGCCTGGAGCCCCTGGACGGCCTCGGATGGCTACACCTTC.

This chain uses TRBV9 with TRBJ2-3; a possible D gene is TRBD2 (6 bases). CDR3 length: 16 amino acids. CDR1 is SGDLS and CDR2 is YYNGEE in the germline V gene. The ends were cut back, 1 base at V and 4 bases at J, with 16 bases in the middle. CDR3 amino acids: CASSVSAGTLPDTQYF. CDR3 sequence (DNA): TGTGCCAGCAGCGTAAGCGCGGGGACCCTTCCAGATACGCAGTATTTT. Drawing the rest from reference TRBV9 and TRBJ2-3, the complete variable domain is DSGVTQTPKHLITATGQRVTLRCSPRSGDLSVYWYQQSLDQGLQFLIQYYNGEERAKGNILERFSAQQFPDLHSELNLSSLELGDSALYFCASSVSAGTLPDTQYFGPGTRLTVL.

The J gene is TRBJ2-7, the V gene TRBV5-5; 8 bases map to TRBD2. After removal of 3 bases from V and 2 bases from J, the junction contained 13 bases not matched to a gene. Germline CDR1 is SGHKS and CDR2 is YYEKEE (reference sequence). The CDR3 consists of 17 residues. The CDR3: CASSSTSPGGLPYEQYF. CDR3 nucleotides: TGTGCCAGCAGCTCAACCTCACCGGGGGGGTTGCCCTACGAGCAGTACTTC.

To note about this clone: Other DNA sequences in this sample translate to the same CDR3. V usage is TRBV5-1 and J usage is TRBJ2-7; 7 positions match TRBD2. This CDR3 spans 14 amino acids. Per the germline V gene, CDR1 is SGHRS and CDR2 is YFSETQ. J gave up 3 bases and V 2 bases, and 5 bases lay outside the gene matches. CDR3 residues: CASSFSGTNYEQYF. The DNA of the CDR3 is TGCGCCAGCAGCTTCTCCGGGACTAACTACGAGCAGTACTTC.

The rearrangement joins TRBV28 to TRBJ1-1; D perhaps matches TRBD1 (5 bases). From germline, CDR1 is MDHEN and CDR2 SYDVKM. This CDR3 contains 14 residues. Deletions cut 2 bases from V and 4 bases from J, with 11 bases between. CDR3 DNA sequence: TGTGCCAGCAGTTTAGTGGGCAGGGTCACTGAAGCTTTCTTT. Translating gives CASSLVGRVTEAFF.

To note about this clone: Other nucleotide sequences in the sample specify the same CDR3. This chain connects TRBV9 to TRBJ2-7; no firm D call. This CDR3 has 12 amino acids. V was pared by 3 bases and J by 4 bases, with 8 bases between. The germline V gene encodes CDR1 SGDLS and CDR2 YYNGEE. CDR3 amino acids: CASSALGYEQYF. In nucleotides, the CDR3 is TGTGCCAGCAGCGCCCTAGGGTACGAGCAGTACTTC.

About this clone itself: At one boundary the junction diverges from the germline segment, which might be a read error. CDR3 coding DNA: TGTGCCAGCAGCCACAATCCTACTAGTTTCGACTTC. Its translation is CASSHNPTSFDF. The V gene is TRBV11-2, the J gene TRBJ2-7, with D tentatively TRBD2 (5 bases). This CDR3 spans 12 amino acids. Germline loops: CDR1 SGHAT, CDR2 FQNNGV. Full variable domain (rest looked up from reference TRBV11-2 and TRBJ2-7): EAGVAQSPRYKIIEKRQSVAFWCNPISGHATLYWYQQILGQGPKLLIQFQNNGVVDDSQLPKDRFSAERLKGVDSTLKIQPAKLEDSAVYLCASSHNPTSFDFGPGTRLTVT.